The 3 T cell receptor beta chains below were found in one sample sequenced in a study of cytomegalovirus exposure and HLA in healthy donors. PCR was performed using 60 Vbeta and 13 Jbeta primers. Assay used: immunoSEQ multiplex PCR; TCRdb lists only in-frame clones, some missing. Among approximately 98,000 clones listed, roughly 70% were seen once. The material sequenced was PBMCs. Receptors were obtained from a male donor in good health and CMV-seronegative.

This clone has only one observation. The V call is TRBV6-5, the J call TRBJ1-1; D is ambiguous. Germline values: CDR1 MNHEY, CDR2 SVGAGI. Trimming shortened V by 2 bases and J by 1 base, and 8 bases separated the two germline ends. The CDR3 sequence is 14 residues long. Here the CDR3 reads CASSYMRANTEAFF. The CDR3 DNA reads TGTGCCAGCAGTTACATGCGTGCGAACACTGAAGCTTTCTTT.

Details on this clone: This sequence may be a read error, since a much larger clone differs from it by one base. V is TRBV5-5 and J is TRBJ2-7; weak D call: TRBD2 (5 bases). From germline, CDR1 is SGHKS and CDR2 YYEKEE (reference sequence). This CDR3 has 15 residues. The CDR3 DNA follows: TGTGCCAGCAGCTTGGCCCCACTAGAATCCTACAAGCAGTACTTC. Translation gives CASSLAPLESYKQYF.

This clone appeared many times. The rearrangement links TRBV6-1 to TRBJ2-7; D is possibly TRBD1 (6 bases). The CDR3 extends over 15 amino acids. Per the germline V gene, CDR1 is MNHNS and CDR2 is SASEGT. V dropped 2 bases and J dropped 0 bases, with 11 bases sitting between them. In DNA, the CDR3 is TGTGCCAGCAGTGAAAAAATGGACAGCTCCTACGAGCAGTACTTC. Translated, it gives CASSEKMDSSYEQYF.